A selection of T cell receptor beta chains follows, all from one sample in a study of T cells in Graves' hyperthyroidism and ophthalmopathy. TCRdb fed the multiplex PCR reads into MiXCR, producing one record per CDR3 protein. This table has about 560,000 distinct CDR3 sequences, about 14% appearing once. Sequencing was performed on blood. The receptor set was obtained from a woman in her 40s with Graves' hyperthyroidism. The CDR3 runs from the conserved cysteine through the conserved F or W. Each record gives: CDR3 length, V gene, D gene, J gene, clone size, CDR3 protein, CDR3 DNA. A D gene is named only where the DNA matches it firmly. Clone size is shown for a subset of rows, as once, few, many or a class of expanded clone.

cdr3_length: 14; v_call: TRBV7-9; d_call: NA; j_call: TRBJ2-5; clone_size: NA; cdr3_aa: CASSLDLAFETQYF; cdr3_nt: TGTGCCAGCAGCCTAGACCTAGCCTTCGAGACCCAGTACTTC
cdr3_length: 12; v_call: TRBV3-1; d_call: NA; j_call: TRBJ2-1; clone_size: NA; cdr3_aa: CASSQVGLEQFF; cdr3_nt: TGTGCCAGCAGCCAAGTCGGCCTCGAGCAGTTCTTC
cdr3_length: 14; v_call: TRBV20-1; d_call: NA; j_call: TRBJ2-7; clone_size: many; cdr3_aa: CSARRGDASYEQYF; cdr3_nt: TGCAGTGCTAGAAGAGGGGACGCCTCCTACGAGCAGTACTTC
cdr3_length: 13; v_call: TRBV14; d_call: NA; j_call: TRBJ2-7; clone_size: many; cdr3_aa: CASSPGTTAEQYF; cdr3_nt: TGTGCCAGCAGCCCCGGGACAACTGCCGAGCAGTACTTC
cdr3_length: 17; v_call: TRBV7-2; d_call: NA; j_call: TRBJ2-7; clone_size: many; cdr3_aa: CASSRLATGSAVDEQYF; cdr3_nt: TGTGCCAGCAGCAGACTCGCTACAGGTTCAGCTGTTGACGAGCAGTACTTC
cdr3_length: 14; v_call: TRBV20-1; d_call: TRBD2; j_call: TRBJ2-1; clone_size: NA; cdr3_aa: CSARLAGVGNEQFF; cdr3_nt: TGCAGTGCTAGACTAGCGGGAGTAGGTAATGAGCAGTTCTTC
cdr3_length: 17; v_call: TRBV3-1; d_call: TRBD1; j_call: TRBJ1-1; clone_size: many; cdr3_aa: CASSLRTGGIGNTEAFF; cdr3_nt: TGTGCCAGCAGCCTACGGACAGGGGGGATTGGGAACACTGAAGCTTTCTTT
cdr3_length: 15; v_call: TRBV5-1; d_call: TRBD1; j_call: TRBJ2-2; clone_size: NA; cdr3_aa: CASSLKGADTGELFF; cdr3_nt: TGCGCCAGCAGCTTGAAGGGGGCGGACACCGGGGAGCTGTTTTTT
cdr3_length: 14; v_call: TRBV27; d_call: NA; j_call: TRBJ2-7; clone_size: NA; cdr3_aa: CASSFRSGVLEQYF; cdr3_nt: TGTGCCAGCAGTTTTAGGTCAGGGGTCCTCGAGCAGTACTTC
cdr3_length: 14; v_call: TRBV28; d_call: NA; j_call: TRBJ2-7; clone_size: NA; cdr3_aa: CASSLGVYPYEQYF; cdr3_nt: TGTGCCAGCAGTTTAGGAGTGTATCCCTACGAGCAGTACTTC
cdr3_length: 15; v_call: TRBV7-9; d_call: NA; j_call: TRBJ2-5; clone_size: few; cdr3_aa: CASSSINYLQETQYF; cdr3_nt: TGTGCCAGCAGCTCTATCAACTACCTCCAAGAGACCCAGTACTTC
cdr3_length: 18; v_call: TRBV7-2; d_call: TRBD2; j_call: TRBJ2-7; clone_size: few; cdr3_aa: CASSSGLAGGHFTYEQYF; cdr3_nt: TGTGCCAGCAGCTCTGGACTAGCGGGAGGACACTTTACCTACGAGCAGTACTTC
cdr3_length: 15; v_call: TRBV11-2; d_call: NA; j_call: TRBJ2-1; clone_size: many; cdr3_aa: CASSLEGVSYNEQFF; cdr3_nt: TGTGCCAGCAGCTTAGAAGGGGTCTCCTACAATGAGCAGTTCTTC
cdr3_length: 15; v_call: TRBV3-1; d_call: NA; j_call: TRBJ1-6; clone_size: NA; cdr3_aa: CASSQGLTWHSPLHF; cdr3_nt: TGTGCCAGCAGCCAAGGATTGACCTGGCATTCACCCCTCCACTTT
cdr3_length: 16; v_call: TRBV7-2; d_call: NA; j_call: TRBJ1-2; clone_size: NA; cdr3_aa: CASSLYSVGWVYGYTF; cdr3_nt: TGTGCCAGCAGCTTATATTCGGTGGGGTGGGTCTATGGCTACACCTTC
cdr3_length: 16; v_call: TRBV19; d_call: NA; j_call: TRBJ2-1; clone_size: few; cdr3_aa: CASGQGGSSGRSEQFF; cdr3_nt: TGTGCCAGCGGACAGGGGGGGTCTAGCGGGAGAAGCGAGCAGTTCTTC
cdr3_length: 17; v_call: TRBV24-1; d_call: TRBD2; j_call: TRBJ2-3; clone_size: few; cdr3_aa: CATSDISGGSYTDTQYF; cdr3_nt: TGTGCCACCAGTGATATCAGTGGCGGGAGTTACACAGATACGCAGTATTTT